Below, 6 T cell receptor beta chains from the same sample are listed, as sequenced in a study of graft-versus-host responses after intestinal transplantation (dated by TCRdb to 2020 to 2023). The label giving this sample's time point can be read as: cells obtained before transplantation from donor or recipient. To prepare the library, the immunoSEQ multiplex PCR assay was applied. This is the immuneACCESS table as TCRdb keeps it, with only in-frame sequences that have V and J called. A part of the clones is gone; compared with another copy, unresolved V genes explain less than half, and the rest is unexplained. The sample table lists tens of thousands of clones, over 75% of them with a count of one. Approximately 0.39% of the sample belongs to the ten largest clones. Their specific antigens are unknown. The input for sequencing was unstimulated CD4+ T cells sorted from spleen or lymph node cells, taken before transplant. These receptors originate from a human donor who was the organ donor for an intestinal transplant.

There are a few counts of this clone. The chain joins TRBV7-9 to TRBJ1-6; D gene unclear. V lost 0 bases and J lost 0, with 12 bases in between. The germline gives CDR1 SEHNR, CDR2 FQNEAQ (reference sequence). The CDR3 runs 18 residues. The CDR3 sequence is CASSLAVPTSSYNSPLHF. In DNA form, the CDR3 reads TGTGCCAGCAGCTTAGCCGTTCCAACGAGCTCCTATAATTCACCCCTCCACTTT.

This clone was seen only a few times. J is TRBJ2-3 and V is TRBV6-5; TRBD1 aligns across 8 bases. V dropped 8 bases and J dropped 6; count of bases not matched to a gene: 7. Germline V gene data show CDR1 as MNHEY and CDR2 as SVGAGI. The CDR3 covers 13 residues. CDR3 region: CASQDRVFDTQYF. The CDR3 DNA sequence: TGTGCCAGCCAGGACAGGGTATTCGATACGCAGTATTTT.

The V gene is TRBV27, the J gene TRBJ1-1; 9 bases fit TRBD1. Trimming at V came to 6 bases and at J to 3 bases, leaving 5 bases not matched to a gene. The CDR3 sequence is 14 residues long. Looked up from germline, CDR1 is MNHEY and CDR2 is SMNVEV (reference sequence). CDR3 in amino acids: CASRGTGPHTEAFF. CDR3 nucleotides: TGTGCCAGCAGGGGGACAGGGCCTCACACTGAAGCTTTCTTT.

The CDR3 sequence: CATSREDNLPGNTIYF. The DNA for the CDR3 is TGTGCCACCAGCAGGGAAGACAATCTGCCTGGAAACACCATATATTTT. The J gene is TRBJ1-3, the V gene TRBV15; no clear D gene. Per the germline V gene, CDR1 is LNHNV and CDR2 is YYDKDF (reference sequence). V was cut by 3 bases and J by 2 bases, with 14 bases left in between. There are 16 residues in the CDR3.

J is TRBJ2-1 and V is TRBV7-3, with D maybe TRBD2 (6 bases). Germline-derived CDR1 and CDR2 are SGHTA and FQGTGA. This CDR3 is 16 amino acids long. Trimming stripped 1 base from V and 0 bases from J, with 10 bases between. The CDR3 DNA reads TGTGCCAGCAGCTTAAAGGCGGGGAGCTCCTACAATGAGCAGTTCTTC. It is translated as CASSLKAGSSYNEQFF.

This rearrangement joins TRBV7-2 to TRBJ2-3; D ambiguous. The V end was cut by 1 base, the J end by 6 bases, with 8 bases between. The germline CDR1 and CDR2 sequences are SGHTA and FQGNSA. This CDR3 contains 13 residues. The CDR3 is CASSLVRADTQYF. Here the CDR3 DNA reads TGTGCCAGCAGCTTAGTCAGAGCGGATACGCAGTATTTT.